These 23 T cell receptor beta chains were all obtained from the same sample, sequenced in a study of cytomegalovirus exposure and HLA in healthy donors. The primer mix had 60 Vbeta and 13 Jbeta primers. Sequencing used immunoSEQ multiplex PCR; TCRdb keeps in-frame clones, though not all of them. The top ten hold just under 3% of the sample, which has about 160,000 clones, roughly 70% seen once. Material for sequencing was PBMCs. The receptors were sampled from a woman in her forties or fifties in good health and CMV-seropositive.

Note on this clone: This sample includes further DNA sequences coding for the same CDR3. CDR3: CASSLASSGGETQYF. CDR3 bases: TGCGCCAGCAGCTTGGCCTCTAGCGGGGGTGAGACCCAGTACTTC. The J gene is TRBJ2-5, the V gene TRBV5-1, with 10 bases matching TRBD2. The germline V gene encodes CDR1 SGHRS and CDR2 YFSETQ. This CDR3 contains 15 residues. The J segment lost 5 bases and the V segment lost 0 bases, leaving 4 bases of the junction unmatched.

For this clone: One end of the junction is discordant with germline, which a read error may explain. This rearrangement joins TRBV7-9 to TRBJ1-2, with 7 nucleotides matching TRBD1. Germline values: CDR1 SEHNR, CDR2 FQNEAQ (reference sequence). The CDR3 has 10 amino acids. Written as DNA, the CDR3 is TGTGCCAGCAGCCCCGACAGGGTCTCCTTC. Residues: CASSPDRVSF.

DNA for the CDR3: TGTGCCAGCTCACCTGCCAACATGAACACTGAAGCTTTCTTT. It encodes CASSPANMNTEAFF. The chain carries TRBV18 and TRBJ1-1; D gene uncertain. V lost 3 bases to trimming and J lost 0 bases, with 8 bases between them. The CDR3 is 14 residues long. Germline V gene sequence: CDR1 KGHSH, CDR2 LQKENI.

V and J are TRBV2 and TRBJ1-2; D gene ambiguous. Germline V gene data show CDR1 as SNHLY and CDR2 as FYNNEI. The germline V and J ends were trimmed by 0 bases and 8 bases, with 7 bases remaining between them. CDR3 length equals 12 residues. CDR3: CASSEAGRGYTF. The CDR3 nucleotides read TGTGCCAGCAGTGAAGCAGGGAGGGGCTACACCTTC.

The J gene is TRBJ1-1, the V gene TRBV2; no firm D call. The germline CDR1 and CDR2 sequences are SNHLY and FYNNEI. CDR3 length: 12 residues. V shed 5 bases and J shed 9 bases, with 13 bases lying between them. The CDR3 DNA reads TGTGCCAGCAGTAGTAGCTCCCTTCAAGCTTTCTTT. Its translation: CASSSSSLQAFF.

This clone has more than one count but fewer than ten. The chain joins TRBV9 to TRBJ1-1; no firm D call. The germline V gene has CDR1 SGDLS and CDR2 YYNGEE. The V and J ends lost 0 bases and 3 bases respectively, with 6 bases between them. The CDR3 is made up of 13 amino acids. As DNA, the CDR3 is TGTGCCAGCAGCGTAGAACAGTACACTGAAGCTTTCTTT. Protein product: CASSVEQYTEAFF.

This chain links TRBV6-1 with TRBJ1-6, with D possibly matching TRBD1 (5 bases). Trimming removed 0 bases at V and 7 bases at J, with 13 bases between. The CDR3 has 16 residues. Germline loops: CDR1 MNHNS, CDR2 SASEGT. The chain's CDR3 is CASSEARSRGNSPLHF. In DNA form, the CDR3 reads TGTGCCAGCAGTGAAGCGCGGTCTCGGGGGAATTCACCCCTCCACTTT.

This chain joins TRBV5-4 and TRBJ1-4; 7 bases are a match to TRBD1. The CDR3 is 16 residues long. Germline lookup yields CDR1 SGHNT and CDR2 YYREEE (reference sequence). The V gene end was trimmed by 0 bases and the J gene end by 4 bases; junction bases not matched to a gene: 6. The CDR3: CASSLERDRVNEKLFF. CDR3 sequence (DNA): TGTGCCAGCAGCTTGGAGCGCGACAGGGTTAATGAAAAACTGTTTTTT.

This clone was counted a few times. The V gene is TRBV5-6, the J gene TRBJ2-5; TRBD2 might be the D (6 bases). Germline V lookup: CDR1 SGHDT, CDR2 YYEEEE. This CDR3 is 14 amino acids long. With 5 bases removed from V and 1 base from J, the gap between germline ends came to 12 bases. In DNA form, the CDR3 reads TGTGCCAGCAGTTGGGGAGGACTCCAAGAGACCCAGTACTTC. Translated, it gives CASSWGGLQETQYF.

The V call is TRBV29-1, the J call TRBJ1-1; D is unclear. CDR3 size: 11 residues. V was cut by 3 bases and J by 1 base, with 3 bases left in between. Germline CDR1 SQVTM, CDR2 ANQGSEA. The chain's CDR3 is CSVDQNTEAFF. In DNA, the CDR3 is TGCAGCGTTGATCAGAACACTGAAGCTTTCTTT.

V usage is TRBV19 and J usage is TRBJ2-3, with D possibly TRBD2 on 5 matching bases. The germline V gene has CDR1 LNHDA and CDR2 SQIVND (reference sequence). Trimming pared 9 bases from V and 5 bases from J, leaving 15 bases between. The CDR3 is 13 amino acids. The CDR3 spells CASKAIEGDTQYF. CDR3 nucleotides: TGTGCCAGCAAGGCAATTGAGGGAGATACGCAGTATTTT.

The J gene is TRBJ2-3, the V gene TRBV12-5; a weak D match, TRBD1 (6 bases). This CDR3 is built from 15 residues. With 6 bases removed from V and 1 base from J, the gap between germline ends came to 14 bases. Germline V gene data show CDR1 as LGHNT and CDR2 as FRNRAP. CDR3 loop: CASGEGQSGTDTQYF. CDR3 bases: TGTGCTAGTGGAGAAGGACAGTCTGGCACAGATACGCAGTATTTT.

The J gene is TRBJ1-5, the V gene TRBV6-1, with TRBD1 matching over 8 bases. The CDR3 runs 14 residues. V shed 7 bases and J 7 bases; nucleotides not matched to a gene: 9. The germline gives CDR1 MNHNS, CDR2 SASEGT. CDR3 protein: CASTYSQGAQPQHF. CDR3 nucleotides: TGTGCCAGCACGTATTCTCAGGGGGCACAGCCCCAGCATTTT.

This clone was seen only a few times. The chain couples TRBV5-1 to TRBJ2-5; TRBD1 is a possible D gene (6 bases). The V and J ends lost 3 bases and 5 bases respectively, with 11 bases between them. Germline V gene data show CDR1 as SGHRS and CDR2 as YFSETQ. This CDR3 has 13 amino acids. The CDR3 DNA sequence: TGCGCCAGCAGCTCACAGGGCAAGGAGACCCAGTACTTC. Translated, it gives CASSSQGKETQYF.

This clone came up a few times. The chain joins TRBV6-5 to TRBJ1-1; no reliable D call. Germline V CDR1 and CDR2: MNHEY, SVGAGI. V was shortened by 0 bases and J by 2 bases, with 7 bases between the two germline ends. The CDR3 covers 14 residues. The chain's CDR3 is CASSYSMRNTEAFF. CDR3 nucleotide sequence: TGTGCCAGCAGTTACTCGATGCGCAACACTGAAGCTTTCTTT.

This CDR3 reads CASSLTVSEQYF. CDR3 bases: TGTGCCAGCAGCTTGACAGTCTCCGAGCAGTACTTC. The chain recombines TRBV7-8 with TRBJ2-7; maybe TRBD1 (5 bases). Trimming left V 3 bases short and J 6 bases short, with 9 bases between. This CDR3 region has 12 residues. Germline CDR1 is SGHVS and CDR2 is FQNEAQ. Drawing the rest from reference TRBV7-8 and TRBJ2-7, the complete variable domain is GAGVSQSPRYKVAKRGQDVALRCDPISGHVSLFWYQQALGQGPEFLTYFQNEAQLDKSGLPSDRFFAERPEGSVSTLKIQRTQQEDSAVYLCASSLTVSEQYFGPGTRLTVT.

The chain has TRBV5-8 and TRBJ1-5, with D perhaps TRBD1 (6 bases). The germline gives CDR1 SGHTS, CDR2 YDEGEE. CDR3 length: 16 amino acids. Trimming pared 2 bases from V and 3 bases from J, leaving 15 bases between. The CDR3 region is CASSFGRGVNNQPQHF. CDR3 DNA: TGTGCCAGCAGCTTCGGGAGGGGGGTAAACAATCAGCCCCAGCATTTT.

The DNA of the CDR3 is TGTGCCAGCAGTCCGGGGGGGGTTAGGTACACCTTC. Protein product: CASSPGGVRYTF. The chain has TRBV27 and TRBJ1-2, with a weak D call TRBD1 (5 bases). Trimming left V 5 bases short and J 11 bases short, with 15 bases between. Per germline, CDR1 MNHEY and CDR2 SMNVEV (reference sequence). The length of the CDR3 is 12 residues.

Written as DNA, the CDR3 is TGCAGCGGACAAGAGGGGAACACTGAAGCTTTCTTT. Encoded protein: CSGQEGNTEAFF. The chain uses TRBV29-1 and TRBJ1-1, with unresolved D. The CDR3 contains 12 residues. Trimming left V 7 bases short and J 1 base short, with 10 bases between. In germline, CDR1 is SQVTM, CDR2 ANQGSEA.

As concerns this clone: The junction departs from the called germline gene at one end, perhaps through a read error. This rearrangement joins TRBV7-9 to TRBJ2-7; TRBD2 agrees at 11 bases. Germline loops: CDR1 SEHNR, CDR2 FQNEAQ (reference sequence). The CDR3 totals 13 residues. The CDR3 reads CASSLAGGGEQYF. Written as DNA, the CDR3 is TGTGCCAGCAGCCTAGCGGGGGGAGGGGAGCAGTACTTC. Drawing the rest from reference TRBV7-9 and TRBJ2-7, the complete variable domain is DTGVSQNPRHKITKRGQNVTFRCDPISEHNRLYWYRQTLGQGPEFLTYFQNEAQLEKSRLLSDRFSAERPKGSFSTLEIQRTEQGDSAMYLCASSLAGGGEQYFGPGTRLTVT.

This chain joins TRBV18 and TRBJ1-2; perhaps TRBD1 as D (5 bases). V lost 3 bases to trimming and J lost 4 bases, with 18 bases between them. The CDR3 contains 16 residues. CDR1 is KGHSH, CDR2 LQKENI, per germline. In nucleotides, the CDR3 is TGTGCCAGCTCACCCCGGGGCGGGGAGACCGCCTATGGCTACACCTTC. It yields the protein CASSPRGGETAYGYTF.

Only a few counts were recorded for this clone. The genes are TRBV5-6 and TRBJ1-1; TRBD1 matches 7 bases. Trimming took 8 bases from V and 2 from J; bases not matched to a gene: 15. Germline lookup yields CDR1 SGHDT and CDR2 YYEEEE. This CDR3 region has 16 residues. The CDR3: CASTNRQGQSNTEAFF. The DNA for the CDR3 is TGTGCCAGTACTAACCGACAGGGCCAGAGTAACACTGAAGCTTTCTTT. Complete variable domain (other parts from reference TRBV5-6 and TRBJ1-1): DAGVTQSPTHLIKTRGQQVTLRCSPKSGHDTVSWYQQALGQGPQFIFQYYEEEERQRGNFPDRFSGHQFPNYSSELNVNALLLGDSALYLCASTNRQGQSNTEAFFGQGTRLTVV.

The V call is TRBV5-6, the J call TRBJ2-3; TRBD2 matches at 7 bases. CDR1 is SGHDT and CDR2 is YYEEEE in the germline V gene. CDR3 length equals 13 residues. The V segment lost 4 bases and the J segment 11 bases; nucleotides outside the gene matches: 10. The CDR3 here is CASSPPKSGKQYF. The CDR3 coding sequence is TGTGCCAGCAGCCCGCCAAAGAGCGGGAAGCAGTATTTT.